Following are 29 T cell receptor beta chains from one sample sequenced in a study of CD8+CD57+ T cells in acquired aplastic anemia. The use of genomic DNA as template underpinned the TCR beta VDJ and CDR3 profiling. TCRdb passed the reads through MiXCR, listing each CDR3 protein once. The table lists 250,000 to 300,000 distinct CDR3 sequences, approximately 57% of them singletons. Sequenced material: sorted CD4+, CD8+, or CD8+CD57+ T cells (not recorded which) from PBMCs. The receptor set was obtained from a human donor with severe aplastic anemia or a healthy control (not recorded which).

The chain combines TRBV29-1 with TRBJ2-5; TRBD1 or TRBD2 may be the D gene (5 bases each). The germline V gene encodes CDR1 SQVTM and CDR2 ANQGSEA. The CDR3 length is 14 residues. Trimming shortened V by 3 bases and J by 6 bases, and 17 bases separated the two germline ends. CDR3 loop: CSVEADSGRQTQYF. The CDR3 DNA reads as TGCAGCGTTGAGGCCGACAGCGGACGCCAGACCCAGTACTTC.

Ten or more counts support this clonotype. The chain recombines TRBV3-1 with TRBJ2-7, with 10 bases fitting TRBD1. The CDR3 is 16 residues long. Germline CDR1 is LGHDT and CDR2 is YNNKEL (reference sequence). J lost 3 bases, V lost 0 bases, and 5 bases had no gene match. CDR3 loop: CASSQESGTGDYEQYF. CDR3 nucleotides: TGTGCCAGCAGCCAAGAGTCCGGGACAGGGGACTACGAGCAGTACTTC.

J is TRBJ2-1 and V is TRBV20-1; 8 bases line up with TRBD1. Trimming cost V 6 bases and J 4 bases; bases outside gene matches: 8. This CDR3 has 14 residues. From germline, CDR1 is DFQATT and CDR2 SNEGSKA (reference sequence). The CDR3 coding sequence is TGCAGTGCCAAATCCGGGACAGGTTACAATGAGCAGTTCTTC. This encodes CSAKSGTGYNEQFF.

This clonotype was picked up many times. This chain connects TRBV7-2 to TRBJ2-1; D is ambiguous. CDR3 length: 16 amino acids. Trimming cost V 3 bases and J 4 bases, with 16 bases left between them. Germline-derived CDR1 and CDR2 are SGHTA and FQGNSA. Here the CDR3 reads CASSFLTNTLYNEQFF. CDR3 bases: TGTGCCAGCAGCTTCCTGACCAATACCTTATACAATGAGCAGTTCTTC. The full variable domain, with the rest looked up from reference TRBV7-2 and TRBJ2-1, is GAGVSQSPSNKVTEKGKDVELRCDPISGHTALYWYRQSLGQGLEFLIYFQGNSAPDKSGLPSDRFSAERTGGSVSTLTIQRTQQEDSAVYLCASSFLTNTLYNEQFFGPGTRLTVL.

V usage is TRBV20-1 and J usage is TRBJ2-7; D assignment may be TRBD1 or TRBD2 (5 bases each). Trimming left V 3 bases short and J 2 bases short, with 11 bases between. The V gene's germline CDR1 is DFQATT and CDR2 SNEGSKA (reference sequence). The CDR3 contains 13 residues. The CDR3 DNA sequence: TGCAGTGCTAGGCGGCAGGGAGCCTACGAGCAGTACTTC. The encoded protein is CSARRQGAYEQYF.

CDR3 DNA sequence: TGTGCCAGCAGTCAGACTAGCGGGAGTTTAAGGAAAGAGACCCAGTACTTC. It codes for CASSQTSGSLRKETQYF. The genes are TRBV2 and TRBJ2-5, with 12 bases identical to TRBD2. The ends lost 5 bases at V and 3 bases at J; junction bases unmatched: 10. Germline CDR1 SNHLY, CDR2 FYNNEI. The CDR3 runs to 17 residues. The full variable domain, completed using reference TRBV2 and TRBJ2-5, is EPEVTQTPSHQVTQMGQEVILRCVPISNHLYFYWYRQILGQKVEFLVSFYNNEISEKSEIFDDQFSVERPDGSNFTLKIRSTKLEDSAMYFCASSQTSGSLRKETQYFGPGTRLLVL.

This chain connects TRBV10-3 to TRBJ1-6; no clear D. Trimming pared 10 bases from V and 8 bases from J, leaving 12 bases between. The CDR3 totals 12 residues. CDR1 and CDR2 (germline): ENHRY, SYGVKD. This chain's CDR3 is CASSYGHSPLHF. CDR3 DNA sequence: TGTGCCAGCAGCTACGGGCATTCACCCCTCCACTTT.

The chain links TRBV7-3 to TRBJ2-1; TRBD2 aligns across 7 bases. The CDR3 is 14 amino acids. CDR1 is SGHTA and CDR2 is FQGTGA in the germline V gene. V shed 5 bases and J 9 bases; nucleotides not matched to a gene: 10. The CDR3 sequence: CASSQRAGGGEQFF. The CDR3 bases are TGTGCCAGCAGCCAAAGAGCGGGCGGGGGTGAGCAGTTCTTC. Combining the CDR3 with reference TRBV7-3 and TRBJ2-1 gives the whole variable domain GAGVSQTPSNKVTEKGKYVELRCDPISGHTALYWYRQSLGQGPEFLIYFQGTGAADDSGLPNDRFFAVRPEGSVSTLKIQRTERGDSAVYLCASSQRAGGGEQFFGPGTRLTVL.

At least ten counts were recorded for this clonotype. This chain connects TRBV2 to TRBJ1-1; D might be TRBD1 (6 bases). V lost 8 bases and J lost 8, with 18 bases in between. Germline CDR1 reads SNHLY; CDR2 reads FYNNEI. This CDR3 contains 13 residues. The CDR3 DNA sequence: TGTGCCAGCCTAGGACAGCCAGCCCTCGAAGCTTTCTTT. Translating it yields CASLGQPALEAFF.

The chain is built from TRBV6-1 and TRBJ1-2; D is undetermined. V was shortened by 3 bases and J by 2 bases, with 7 bases between the two germline ends. There are 13 residues in the CDR3. The germline V gene has CDR1 MNHNS and CDR2 SASEGT. The CDR3 bases are TGTGCCAGCAGTGACAGGCTAAACTATGGCTACACCTTC. It is translated as CASSDRLNYGYTF.

This clonotype was counted many times. The chain employs TRBV7-3 and TRBJ2-1; 10 positions match TRBD2. J lost 0 bases, V lost 8 bases, and 4 bases had no gene match. Germline CDR1 SGHTA, CDR2 FQGTGA. CDR3 length: 15 residues. The CDR3 nucleotides read TGTGCCAGCTCTAGCGGGGGTAGCTCCTACAATGAGCAGTTCTTC. Its protein product is CASSSGGSSYNEQFF.

This clonotype was observed once. One junction end does not reproduce the germline sequence, and a read error may be involved. The chain combines TRBV5-5 with TRBJ2-2; no clear D gene. Germline CDR1 SGHKS, CDR2 YYEKEE (reference sequence). This CDR3 has 14 residues. CDR3 bases: TGCGCCAGCAGCTTCGGGTACGGGACCGGGGAGCTGTTTTTT. Its translation: CASSFGYGTGELFF.

As for this clonotype: Being one base from a much bigger clone, this may be a read error. The rearrangement joins TRBV5-4 to TRBJ1-1, with D maybe TRBD1 (5 bases). CDR1 is SGHNT and CDR2 is YYREEE in the germline V gene (reference sequence). CDR3 length: 14 residues. The CDR3 loop reads CASSPRGGDTEALF. CDR3 coding DNA: TGTGCCAGCAGCCCTCGGGGGGGTGACACTGAAGCTCTCTTT.

The sample holds many counts of this clonotype. The rearrangement joins TRBV6-1 to TRBJ2-1; D call uncertain. The CDR3 length is 12 residues. Germline CDR1 and CDR2: MNHNS and SASEGT. V lost 7 bases, J lost 4 bases, and 8 bases lay in between. The CDR3 region is CASTISYNEQFF. DNA of the CDR3: TGTGCCAGCACTATTTCTTACAATGAGCAGTTCTTC.

There are many counts of this clonotype. The V and J genes are TRBV19 and TRBJ1-4; the D is unclear. The ends were cut back, 5 bases at V and 5 bases at J, with 15 bases in the middle. The germline V gene has CDR1 LNHDA and CDR2 SQIVND (reference sequence). CDR3 length equals 15 residues. CDR3 nucleotide sequence: TGTGCCAGTAGTTTCGCCGGGCCCCCAAATGAAAAACTGTTTTTT. Translated, it gives CASSFAGPPNEKLFF.

The gene calls are TRBV12-3 or TRBV12-4 and TRBJ2-3; D remains ambiguous. The CDR3 runs to 12 residues. V lost 7 bases, J lost 2 bases, and 7 bases lay in between. In DNA, the CDR3 is TGTGCCAGCAACCAGTTCACAGATACGCAGTATTTT. This gives the protein CASNQFTDTQYF.

The chain employs TRBV7-3 and TRBJ1-5; no reliable D call. The CDR3 is 13 amino acids. Per the germline V gene, CDR1 is SGHTA and CDR2 is FQGTGA. The V and J ends lost 5 bases and 6 bases respectively, with 11 bases between them. CDR3 in amino acids: CASSQSKGQPQHF. The CDR3 DNA follows: TGTGCCAGCAGCCAATCAAAGGGTCAGCCCCAGCATTTT. The full variable domain, completed using reference TRBV7-3 and TRBJ1-5, is GAGVSQTPSNKVTEKGKYVELRCDPISGHTALYWYRQSLGQGPEFLIYFQGTGAADDSGLPNDRFFAVRPEGSVSTLKIQRTERGDSAVYLCASSQSKGQPQHFGDGTRLSIL.

The table lists this clonotype with many counts. Given the absence of the conserved phenylalanine or tryptophan at the CDR3 end, a read error is likely. The rearrangement joins TRBV15 to TRBJ1-3; the D is unclear. The V and J ends lost 5 bases and 0 bases respectively, with 8 bases between them. The germline CDR1 and CDR2 sequences are LNHNV and YYDKDF (reference sequence). This CDR3 is 14 amino acids long. Written as DNA, the CDR3 is TGTGCCACCAGCTCGCAGAACTCTGGAAACACCATATATCTT. Translation gives CATSSQNSGNTIYL.

This clonotype was recorded many times. CDR3 sequence (DNA): TGTGCCAGCAGCGTATTTAATTCACCCCTCCACTTT. Encoded protein: CASSVFNSPLHF. This rearrangement joins TRBV9 to TRBJ1-6, with D uncertain. The CDR3 covers 12 residues. Trimming cost V 1 base and J 6 bases, with 2 bases left between them. Germline loops: CDR1 SGDLS, CDR2 YYNGEE.

This clonotype has ten or more counts. The V and J genes are TRBV5-1 and TRBJ1-2; TRBD1 agrees at 9 bases. The CDR3 consists of 15 residues. Germline CDR1 SGHRS, CDR2 YFSETQ. The trim removed 0 bases at V and 5 bases at J, leaving 5 bases unmatched. CDR3 region: CASSLGTGVFYGYTF. The CDR3 DNA is TGCGCCAGCAGCTTGGGGACAGGGGTTTTTTATGGCTACACCTTC.

This clonotype has a handful of counts. The V call is TRBV7-9, the J call TRBJ1-3, with no clear D. The germline gives CDR1 SEHNR, CDR2 FQNEAQ (reference sequence). Trimming removed 8 bases at V and 1 base at J, with 15 bases between. The CDR3 sequence is 15 residues long. The CDR3 DNA follows: TGTGCCAGCGAGCCGGGCGGAGGGTCTGGAAACACCATATATTTT. Residues: CASEPGGGSGNTIYF.

The chain recombines TRBV4-1 with TRBJ2-4; 8 bases are shared with TRBD1. The CDR3 extends over 18 amino acids. The V and J ends lost 1 base and 3 bases, in that order; junction bases with no gene match: 11. CDR1 MGHRA and CDR2 YSYEKL come from the germline V gene. Written as DNA, the CDR3 is TGCGCCAGCAGCCAAGGGGGCGCAGGGGGCGTTGGCAAAAACATTCAGTACTTC. Translated, it gives CASSQGGAGGVGKNIQYF.

J is TRBJ2-3 and V is TRBV28; D unresolved. Germline V gene lookup returns CDR1 MDHEN and CDR2 SYDVKM. This CDR3 contains 13 residues. V lost 7 bases to trimming and J lost 2 bases, with 10 bases between them. The CDR3 DNA follows: TGTGCCAGCATTCGGCCCAACACAGATACGCAGTATTTT. Translating it yields CASIRPNTDTQYF.

Of note for this clonotype: Since no conserved phenylalanine or tryptophan closes the CDR3, a read error is the likely cause. The chain couples TRBV7-2 to TRBJ2-3; D is unclear. CDR1 is SGHTA, CDR2 FQGNSA, per germline. V gave up 5 bases and J gave up 1 base, with 10 bases separating them. This CDR3 is built from 14 residues. In nucleotides, the CDR3 is TGTGCCAGCAGCAACTACTACGGCACAGATACGCAGTATCTT. This gives the protein CASSNYYGTDTQYL.

This clonotype was recorded many times. The V gene is TRBV18, the J gene TRBJ1-6; D is unresolved. Trimming removed 4 bases at V and 7 bases at J, with 14 bases between. Germline CDR1 is KGHSH and CDR2 is LQKENI. The CDR3 has 15 amino acids. CDR3 DNA sequence: TGTGCCAGCTCACAGGTCGTTGCGATCAATTCACCCCTCCACTTT. Its protein product is CASSQVVAINSPLHF.

This sequence joins TRBV7-9 and TRBJ2-7, with D perhaps matching TRBD1 (5 bases). Trimming cost V 3 bases and J 0 bases, with 12 bases left between them. There are 15 residues in the CDR3. CDR1 SEHNR and CDR2 FQNEAQ come from the germline V gene (reference sequence). This CDR3 reads CASSFPTDGSYEQYF. The CDR3 DNA follows: TGTGCCAGCAGCTTTCCGACAGACGGCTCCTACGAGCAGTACTTC. The variable domain in full, completed from reference TRBV7-9 and TRBJ2-7, reads DTGVSQNPRHKITKRGQNVTFRCDPISEHNRLYWYRQTLGQGPEFLTYFQNEAQLEKSRLLSDRFSAERPKGSFSTLEIQRTEQGDSAMYLCASSFPTDGSYEQYFGPGTRLTVT.

This clonotype was seen once. The chain carries TRBV14 and TRBJ1-2, with D unresolved. Germline V gene data show CDR1 as SGHDN and CDR2 as FVKESK. Trimming took off 0 bases at V and 0 bases at J, with 17 bases between the two ends. The CDR3 is made up of 18 amino acids. The CDR3 bases are TGTGCCAGCAGCCAAGAACCCGGGAGGGTAGTTGCTAACTATGGCTACACCTTC. The encoded protein is CASSQEPGRVVANYGYTF.

V usage is TRBV7-8 and J usage is TRBJ1-6, with D possibly being TRBD1 (6 bases). Trimming took 5 bases from V and 0 from J, leaving 23 bases between them. This CDR3 has 20 residues. Germline CDR1 SGHVS, CDR2 FQNEAQ. Here the CDR3 reads CASSDPFDGGLSSYNSPLHF. CDR3 in DNA: TGTGCCAGCAGCGACCCTTTTGATGGGGGCTTGAGCTCCTATAATTCACCCCTCCACTTT.

The rearrangement joins TRBV6-1 to TRBJ2-3, with no clear D. The CDR3 is 14 amino acids. V dropped 5 bases and J dropped 2 bases, with 11 bases sitting between them. CDR1 is MNHNS and CDR2 is SASEGT in the germline V gene. The CDR3: CASSSDFSTDTQYF. Written as DNA, the CDR3 is TGTGCCAGCAGTTCTGACTTCTCCACAGATACGCAGTATTTT.